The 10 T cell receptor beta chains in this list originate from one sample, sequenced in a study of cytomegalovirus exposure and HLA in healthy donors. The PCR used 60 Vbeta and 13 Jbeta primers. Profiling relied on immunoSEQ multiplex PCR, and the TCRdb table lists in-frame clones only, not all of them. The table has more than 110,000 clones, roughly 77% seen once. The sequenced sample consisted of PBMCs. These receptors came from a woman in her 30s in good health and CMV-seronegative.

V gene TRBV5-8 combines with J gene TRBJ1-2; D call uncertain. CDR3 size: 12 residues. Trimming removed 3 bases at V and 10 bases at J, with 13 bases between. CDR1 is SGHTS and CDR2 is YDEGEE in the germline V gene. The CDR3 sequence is CASSSDPGIYTF. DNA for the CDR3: TGTGCCAGCAGCTCCGATCCGGGGATCTACACCTTC. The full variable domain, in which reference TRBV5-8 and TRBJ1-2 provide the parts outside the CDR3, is EAGVTQSPTHLIKTRGQQATLRCSPISGHTSVYWYQQALGLGLQFLLWYDEGEERNRGNFPPRFSGRQFPNYSSELNVNALELEDSALYLCASSSDPGIYTFGSGTRLTVV.

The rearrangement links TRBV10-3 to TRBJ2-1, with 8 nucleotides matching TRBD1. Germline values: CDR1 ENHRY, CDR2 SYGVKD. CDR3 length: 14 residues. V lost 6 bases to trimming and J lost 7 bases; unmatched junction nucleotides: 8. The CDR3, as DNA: TGTGCCATCAGCGGGACAGGCTCGGGTAATGAGCAGTTCTTC. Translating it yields CAISGTGSGNEQFF.

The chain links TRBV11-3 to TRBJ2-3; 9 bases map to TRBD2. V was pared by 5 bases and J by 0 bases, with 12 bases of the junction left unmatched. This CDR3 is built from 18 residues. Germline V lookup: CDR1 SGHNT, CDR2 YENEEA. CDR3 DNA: TGTGCCAGCAGCCCTCCCCCCACGCGGGAGGGTAGCACAGATACGCAGTATTTT. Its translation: CASSPPPTREGSTDTQYF.

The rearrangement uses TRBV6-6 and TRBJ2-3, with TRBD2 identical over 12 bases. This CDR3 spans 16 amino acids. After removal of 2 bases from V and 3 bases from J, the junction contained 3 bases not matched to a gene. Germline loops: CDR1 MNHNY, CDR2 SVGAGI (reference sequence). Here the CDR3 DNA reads TGTGCCAGCAGTTACCGGACTAGCGGGGTTACAGATACGCAGTATTTT. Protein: CASSYRTSGVTDTQYF.

In DNA, the CDR3 is TGCGCCAGTGGCACCCGGACAGCGGGGACTAACTATGGCTACACCTTC. Its translation is CASGTRTAGTNYGYTF. The rearrangement uses TRBV10-1 and TRBJ1-2; tentatively, D is TRBD1 (6 bases). Between the trimmed V and J ends, which lost 9 bases and 0 bases, there was a span of 20 bases. This CDR3 region has 16 residues. The germline CDR1 and CDR2 sequences are WNHNN and SYGVQD (reference sequence).

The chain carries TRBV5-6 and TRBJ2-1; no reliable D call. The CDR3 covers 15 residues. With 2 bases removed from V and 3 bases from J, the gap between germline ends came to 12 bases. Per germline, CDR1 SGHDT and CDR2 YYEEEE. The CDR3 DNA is TGTGCCAGCAGCTTTGGCCTGCCGAACTACAATGAGCAGTTCTTC. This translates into CASSFGLPNYNEQFF.

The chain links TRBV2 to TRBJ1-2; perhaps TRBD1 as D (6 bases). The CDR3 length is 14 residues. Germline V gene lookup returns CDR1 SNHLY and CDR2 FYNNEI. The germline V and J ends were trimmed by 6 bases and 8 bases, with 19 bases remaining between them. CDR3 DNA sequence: TGTGCCAGCAGCAACAGGGCGTCCACTGTCGGCTACACCTTC. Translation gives CASSNRASTVGYTF.

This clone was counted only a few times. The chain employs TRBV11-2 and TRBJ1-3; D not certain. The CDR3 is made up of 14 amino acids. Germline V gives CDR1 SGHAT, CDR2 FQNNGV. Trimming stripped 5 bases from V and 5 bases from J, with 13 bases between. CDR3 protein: CASSPSTYRNTIYF. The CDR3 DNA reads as TGTGCCAGCAGCCCCTCAACATATAGAAACACCATATATTTT. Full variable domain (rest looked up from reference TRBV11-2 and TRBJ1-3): EAGVAQSPRYKIIEKRQSVAFWCNPISGHATLYWYQQILGQGPKLLIQFQNNGVVDDSQLPKDRFSAERLKGVDSTLKIQPAKLEDSAVYLCASSPSTYRNTIYFGEGSWLTVV.

The CDR3 region is CASSLAAGGSEQYF. The DNA for the CDR3 is TGTGCCAGCAGCTTGGCAGCGGGAGGATCCGAGCAGTACTTC. The J gene is TRBJ2-7, the V gene TRBV5-6; 9 bases match TRBD2. Germline CDR1 and CDR2: SGHDT and YYEEEE. V shed 0 bases and J 6 bases; nucleotides not matched to a gene: 4. CDR3 length: 14 residues.

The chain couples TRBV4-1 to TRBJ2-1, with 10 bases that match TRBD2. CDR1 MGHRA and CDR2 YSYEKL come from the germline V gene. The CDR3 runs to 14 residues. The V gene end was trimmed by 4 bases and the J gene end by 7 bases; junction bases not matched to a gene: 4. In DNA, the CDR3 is TGCGCCAGCAGCCCGACTAGCGGGTATAATGAGCAGTTCTTC. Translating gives CASSPTSGYNEQFF.